This T cell receptor beta chain was recorded in a study of beta chain features in type 1 diabetes. Background on the study: The study found patients and healthy donors alike in age, gender and cell yields. Findings and caveats of the study: High-TCR-expressing cells could be over-represented by cDNA sequencing. There were fewer insertions and more deletions at the VDJ junctions of type 1 diabetes patients.

Since all of the isolated RNA was reverse transcribed, expressed TCRB transcripts were what got sequenced. Assay: immunoSEQ multiplex PCR; the TCRdb copy retains only in-frame clones and omits some. In the table there are hundreds of thousands of clones, roughly 70% of which are singletons. There are 12 residues in the CDR3. Germline CDR1 reads SQVTM; CDR2 reads ANQGSEA. V was pared by 6 bases and J by 0 bases, with 8 bases between. CD4+ cells of the naive, central memory, regulatory and stem cell-like memory types were sorted via CD45RO/CCR7/CD25/CD127/CD95/CD27. This clone occurred a few times. Its specificity is unknown. Other DNA sequences of this sample code for an identical CDR3.

Sequences were obtained from naive CD4+ T cells from blood. This chain connects TRBV29-1 to TRBJ2-5, with D maybe TRBD2 (6 bases). The sequence derives from a man aged 25 to 45 in good health. CDR3 nucleotide sequence: TGCAGCGTCCGCGGGAACCAAGAGACCCAGTACTTC. Its protein product is CSVRGNQETQYF.